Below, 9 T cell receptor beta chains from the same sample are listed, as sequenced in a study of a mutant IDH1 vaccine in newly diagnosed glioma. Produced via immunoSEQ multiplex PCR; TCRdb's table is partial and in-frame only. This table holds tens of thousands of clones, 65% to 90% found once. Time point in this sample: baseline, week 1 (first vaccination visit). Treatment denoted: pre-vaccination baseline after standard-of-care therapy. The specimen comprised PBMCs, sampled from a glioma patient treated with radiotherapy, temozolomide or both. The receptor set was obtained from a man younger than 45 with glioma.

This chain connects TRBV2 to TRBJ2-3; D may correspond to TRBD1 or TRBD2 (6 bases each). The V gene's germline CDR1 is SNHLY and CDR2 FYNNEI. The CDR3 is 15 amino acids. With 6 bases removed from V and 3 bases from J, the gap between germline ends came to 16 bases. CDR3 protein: CASSLEEGETDTQYF. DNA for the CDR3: TGTGCCAGCAGCCTAGAGGAGGGGGAAACAGATACGCAGTATTTT.

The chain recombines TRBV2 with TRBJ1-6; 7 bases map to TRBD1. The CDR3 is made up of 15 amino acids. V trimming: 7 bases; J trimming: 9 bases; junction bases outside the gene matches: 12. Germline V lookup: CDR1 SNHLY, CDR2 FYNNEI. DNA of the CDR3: TGTGCCAGCACCGAGGACAGGTCGTGGGGTTCACCCCTCCACTTT. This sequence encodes CASTEDRSWGSPLHF.

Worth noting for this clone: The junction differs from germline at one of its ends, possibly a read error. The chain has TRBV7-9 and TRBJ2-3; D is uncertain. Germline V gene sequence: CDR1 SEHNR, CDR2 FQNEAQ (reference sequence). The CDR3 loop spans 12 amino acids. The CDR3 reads CASIGATDAQYF. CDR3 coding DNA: TGTGCCAGCATAGGAGCCACAGATGCGCAGTATTTT. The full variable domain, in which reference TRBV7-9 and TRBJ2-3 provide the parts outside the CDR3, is DTGVSQNPRHKITKRGQNVTFRCDPISEHNRLYWYRQTLGQGPEFLTYFQNEAQLEKSRLLSDRFSAERPKGSFSTLEIQRTEQGDSAMYLCASIGATDAQYFGPGTRLTVL.

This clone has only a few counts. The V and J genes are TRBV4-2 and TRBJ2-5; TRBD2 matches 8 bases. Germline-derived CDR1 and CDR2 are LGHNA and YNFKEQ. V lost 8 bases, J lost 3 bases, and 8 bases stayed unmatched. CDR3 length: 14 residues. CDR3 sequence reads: CASRRGGAEETQYF. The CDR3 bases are TGTGCCAGCCGACGGGGGGGGGCGGAAGAGACCCAGTACTTC.

This CDR3 is CASTGTVQYF. In DNA, the CDR3 is TGTGCCAGCACCGGGACAGTTCAGTATTTT. The V gene is TRBV25-1, the J gene TRBJ2-3; 7 positions match TRBD1. With 7 bases clipped from V and 12 bases from J, the junction kept 4 bases outside the gene matches. CDR3 length equals 10 residues. Germline CDR1 is MGHDK and CDR2 is SYGVNS.

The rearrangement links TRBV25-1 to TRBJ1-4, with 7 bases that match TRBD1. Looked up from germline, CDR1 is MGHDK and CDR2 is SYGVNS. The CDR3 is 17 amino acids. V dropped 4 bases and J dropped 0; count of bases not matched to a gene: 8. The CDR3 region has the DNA TGTGCCAGCAGTGGACCGACAGGGTTTGCAACTAATGAAAAACTGTTTTTT. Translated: CASSGPTGFATNEKLFF.

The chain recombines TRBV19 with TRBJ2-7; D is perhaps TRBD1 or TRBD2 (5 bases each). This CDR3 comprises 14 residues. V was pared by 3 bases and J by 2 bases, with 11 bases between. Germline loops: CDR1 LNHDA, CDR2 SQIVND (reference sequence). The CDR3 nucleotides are TGTGCCAGTAGTATTGGGACCCCGGCCTACGAGCAGTACTTC. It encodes CASSIGTPAYEQYF.

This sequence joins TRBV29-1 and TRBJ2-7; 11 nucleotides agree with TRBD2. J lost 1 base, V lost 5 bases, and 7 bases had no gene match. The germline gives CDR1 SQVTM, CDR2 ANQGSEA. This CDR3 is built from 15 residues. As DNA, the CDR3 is TGCAGCGTTAGATCTAGCGGGGGGTCGTCCTACGAGCAGTACTTC. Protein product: CSVRSSGGSSYEQYF.

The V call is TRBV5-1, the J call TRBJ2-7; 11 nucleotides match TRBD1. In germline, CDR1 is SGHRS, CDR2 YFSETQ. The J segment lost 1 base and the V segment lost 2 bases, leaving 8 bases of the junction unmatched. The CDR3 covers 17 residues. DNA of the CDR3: TGCGCCAGCAGCTTCCAGCCGGGACAGGGGGTGTCCTACGAGCAGTACTTC. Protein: CASSFQPGQGVSYEQYF.